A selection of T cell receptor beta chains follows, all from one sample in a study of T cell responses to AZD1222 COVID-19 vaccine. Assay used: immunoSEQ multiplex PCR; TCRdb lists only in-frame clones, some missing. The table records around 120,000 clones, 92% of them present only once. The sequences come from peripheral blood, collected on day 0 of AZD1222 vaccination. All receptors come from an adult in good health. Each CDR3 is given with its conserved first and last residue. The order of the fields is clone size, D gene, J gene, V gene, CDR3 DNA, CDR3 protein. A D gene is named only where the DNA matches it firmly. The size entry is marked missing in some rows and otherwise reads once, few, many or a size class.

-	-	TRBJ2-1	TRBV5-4	TGTGCCAGCAGAGGGACACTTTACAATGAGCAGTTCTTC	CASRGTLYNEQFF
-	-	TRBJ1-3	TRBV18	TGTGCCAGCTCACCACCCGGGCTTTCTGGAAACACCATATATTTT	CASSPPGLSGNTIYF
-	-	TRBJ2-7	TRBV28	TGTGCCAGTAGAGGGGCTTTGGGGGGTAGCTCCTACGAGCAGTACTTC	CASRGALGGSSYEQYF
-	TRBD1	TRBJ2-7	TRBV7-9	TGTGCCAGCAGCGTAGGGGACAGGGATGCCAACGAGCAGTACTTC	CASSVGDRDANEQYF
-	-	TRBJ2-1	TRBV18	TGTGCCAGCTCACCCGGGGTAGCGGTATACAATGAGCAGTTCTTC	CASSPGVAVYNEQFF
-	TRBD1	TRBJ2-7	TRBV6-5	TGTGCCAGCAGTTACGGGACAGGGGACGGCTACGAGCAGTACTTC	CASSYGTGDGYEQYF
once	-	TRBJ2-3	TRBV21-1	TGTGCCAGCACCGCTCACAGGGACGCTACGCAGTATTTT	CASTAHRDATQYF
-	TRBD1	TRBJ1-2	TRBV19	TGTGCCAGTAGTATAGATTATGGGACAGGGAACTATGGCTACACCTTC	CASSIDYGTGNYGYTF
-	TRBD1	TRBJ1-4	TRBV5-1	TGCGCCAGCAGTCCAGGGTCGACAGGGGCAACTAATGAAAAACTGTTTTTT	CASSPGSTGATNEKLFF
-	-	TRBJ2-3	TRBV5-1	TGCGCCAGCAGCCAAAGCGGGCCTAGCACAGATACGCAGTATTTT	CASSQSGPSTDTQYF
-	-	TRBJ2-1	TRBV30	TGTGCCTGGAGGGGGAGCTCCTACAATGAGCAGTTCTTC	CAWRGSSYNEQFF
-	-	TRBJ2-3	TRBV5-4	TGTGCCAGCAGCTTGGGCCATCTGAGCGGAGCCGGGGATACGCAGTATTTT	CASSLGHLSGAGDTQYF
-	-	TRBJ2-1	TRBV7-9	TGTGCCAGCAGCGCACAGGGTCGGGAGCAGTTCTTC	CASSAQGREQFF
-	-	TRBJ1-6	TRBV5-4	TGTGCCAGCAGCCCCCGGGAGAGGAATTCACCCCTCCACTTT	CASSPRERNSPLHF
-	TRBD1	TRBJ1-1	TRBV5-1	TGCGCCAGCAGCTTTTCTCCAGGGGGCGCGACTGAAGCTTTCTTT	CASSFSPGGATEAFF
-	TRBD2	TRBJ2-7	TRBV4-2	TGTGCCAGCAGCCAAGAGGTGTTCGGGAGGGCCACCGACCTTTACGAGCAGTACTTC	CASSQEVFGRATDLYEQYF
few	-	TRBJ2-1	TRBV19	TGTGCCAGTAGTCGTCTCGCACGCGGTTCCTACAATGAGCAGTTCTTC	CASSRLARGSYNEQFF
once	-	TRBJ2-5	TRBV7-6	TGTGCCAGCAGCTTACAAGAGACCCAGTACTTC	CASSLQETQYF
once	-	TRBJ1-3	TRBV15	TGTGCCACCAGCAGACCCCAGGCGGCCGGTCTAAACACCATATATTTT	CATSRPQAAGLNTIYF
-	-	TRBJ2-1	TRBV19	TGTGCCAGTAGTATTTGGGGGAGAACCTACAATGAGCAGTTCTTC	CASSIWGRTYNEQFF
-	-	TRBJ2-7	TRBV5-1	TGCGCCAGCAGCTTGGTACACCAATACGAGCAGTACTTC	CASSLVHQYEQYF
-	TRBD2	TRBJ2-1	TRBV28	TGTGCCAGCAGTGAAGGCATGGCTAGCGGGAGTGTCTTAGGAAATGAGCAGTTCTTC	CASSEGMASGSVLGNEQFF
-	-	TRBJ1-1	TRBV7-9	TGTGCCAGCGGGGAGGGACGTGAAGCTTTCTTT	CASGEGREAFF
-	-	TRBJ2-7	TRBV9	TGTGCCAGCAGCGTAGGCGGAGGACGGACCTACGAGCAGTACTTC	CASSVGGGRTYEQYF
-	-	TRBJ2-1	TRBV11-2	TGTGCCAGCAGCTCTTGGGCCCGTCCCGATGAGCAGTTCTTC	CASSSWARPDEQFF
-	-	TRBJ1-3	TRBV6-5	TGTGCCAGCAGTATTGGCCTCGCCTCTGGAAACACCATATATTTT	CASSIGLASGNTIYF
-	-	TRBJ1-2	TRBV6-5	TGTGCCAGCAGTTACAGGAGAGGGACTGCTGGCTACACCTTC	CASSYRRGTAGYTF
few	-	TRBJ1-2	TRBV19	TGTGCCAGTCACCCAGACGGCAACTATGGCTACACCTTC	CASHPDGNYGYTF
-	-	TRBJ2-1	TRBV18	TGTGCCAGCTCACCACGGGGATCCGAGCAGTTCTTC	CASSPRGSEQFF
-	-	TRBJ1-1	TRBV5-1	TGCGCCAGCAGCTGGACCGGGAGGGCATCTTCTGAAGCTTTCTTT	CASSWTGRASSEAFF
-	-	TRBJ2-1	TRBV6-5	TGTGCCAGCAGTTACTCAGCTAGTGGGAGAGTCAATGAGCAGTTCTTC	CASSYSASGRVNEQFF
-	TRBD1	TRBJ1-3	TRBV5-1	TGCGCCAGCAGCTTGACAGGGGGCTCTGGAAACACCATATATTTT	CASSLTGGSGNTIYF
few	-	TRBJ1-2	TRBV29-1	TGCAGCGTTGGACTAGCCGGGGCCGGCTACACCTTC	CSVGLAGAGYTF
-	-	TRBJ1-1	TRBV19	TGTGCCAGTACCCCGGGGGGCAGGGAGATTACTGAAGCTTTCTTT	CASTPGGREITEAFF
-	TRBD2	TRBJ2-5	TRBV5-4	TGTGCCAGCAGCATGCCCGGGACTAGCGGGAGTGAGACCCAGTACTTC	CASSMPGTSGSETQYF
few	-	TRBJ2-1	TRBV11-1	TGTGCCAGCCGGCTAGCGAGAGGGAATGAGCAGTTCTTC	CASRLARGNEQFF
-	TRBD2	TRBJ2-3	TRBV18	TGTGCCAGCTCACGACTAGCGGGAGACGGTGCAGATACGCAGTATTTT	CASSRLAGDGADTQYF
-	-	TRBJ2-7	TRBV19	TGTGCCAGTAGTATCGGCCGATCCTACGAGCAGTACTTC	CASSIGRSYEQYF
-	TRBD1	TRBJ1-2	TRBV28	TGTGCCAGCAGTACGGGACAGGGACGCTATGGCTACACCTTC	CASSTGQGRYGYTF
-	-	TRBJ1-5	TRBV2	TGTGCCAGCAGCGTGGGGGGGGATCGCAATCAGCCCCAGCATTTT	CASSVGGDRNQPQHF
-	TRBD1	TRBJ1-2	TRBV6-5	TGTGCCAGCCTGGGGGGGACAGATGGCTATGGCTACACCTTC	CASLGGTDGYGYTF
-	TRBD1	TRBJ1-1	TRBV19	TGTGCCAGTAGTCGACAGGGTTTCACTGAAGCTTTCTTT	CASSRQGFTEAFF
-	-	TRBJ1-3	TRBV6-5	TGTGCCAGCAGTCTGGCACAGGGAGGCACCATATATTTT	CASSLAQGGTIYF
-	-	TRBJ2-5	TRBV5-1	TGCGCCAGCAGCTCGAGGAACCAGGGGCAGGAGACCCAGTACTTC	CASSSRNQGQETQYF
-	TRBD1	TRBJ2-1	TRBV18	TGTGCCAGCTCACCACACGAGACAGGGGGCGTCAAGAATGAGCAGTTCTTC	CASSPHETGGVKNEQFF
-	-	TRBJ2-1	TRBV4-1	TGCGCCAGCAGTCAAGAACGATCAACGGCCTACAATGAGCAGTTCTTC	CASSQERSTAYNEQFF
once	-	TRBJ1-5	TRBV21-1	TGTGCCAGCAGCTCTAAACCCCGGGACCGGAGACATCAGCCCCAGCATTTT	CASSSKPRDRRHQPQHF
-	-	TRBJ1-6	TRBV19	TGTGCCACCAGTAGTATAGGGCAGGGTGAGGAATCACCCCTCCACTTT	CATSSIGQGEESPLHF
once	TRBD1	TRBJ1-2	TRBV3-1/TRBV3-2	TGTGCCAGCAGCCAAGATTTTCGGACAGGTGGTGGCTACACCTTC	CASSQDFRTGGGYTF
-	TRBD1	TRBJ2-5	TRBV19	TGTGCCAGTAGTATACAGGGGGCGGGAGAGACCCAGTACTTC	CASSIQGAGETQYF
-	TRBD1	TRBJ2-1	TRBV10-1	TGCGCCAGCCCTTCAGGACACCGGGACAGGGCCTACAATGAGCAGTTCTTC	CASPSGHRDRAYNEQFF
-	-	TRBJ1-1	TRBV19	TGTGCCAGTACCCCCGGGCCGAGTTACACTGAAGCTTTCTTT	CASTPGPSYTEAFF
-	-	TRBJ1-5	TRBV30	TGTGCCTGGAGTCCCGGGAGTAGCAATCAGCCCCAGCATTTT	CAWSPGSSNQPQHF
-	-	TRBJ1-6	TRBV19	TGTGCCAGTAGTATCGGGACAAATTCACCCCTCCACTTT	CASSIGTNSPLHF
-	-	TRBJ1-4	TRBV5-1	TGCGCCAGCAGCGGGGCAACTAATGAAAAACTGTTTTTT	CASSGATNEKLFF
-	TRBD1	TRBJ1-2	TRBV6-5	TGTGCCAGCAGCCCCGGGACAGGGACAGGCTACACCTTC	CASSPGTGTGYTF